The 27 T cell receptor delta chains listed next were all sequenced from one sample in a study of Vδ1+ human thymocytes (dated by TCRdb to the late 2010s). General study outcomes and caveats: The thymic TRG and TRD repertoires appeared highly polyclonal, with Gaussian CDR3 length distributions, in contrast to the oligoclonal repertoires of peripheral blood.

The antigens for these receptors are not known. The sequencing machine was an Illumina MiSeq. RNA extraction was performed with the RNeasy mini kit, and reverse transcription was done with Superscript III. Multiplex PCR was used to generate CDR3 amplicons, with pooled V-gene forward primers and a constant-region reverse primer carrying Illumina adaptor overhangs. TCRdb called clones anew from the public reads via CATT; matching DNA rows were later pooled. The sample table lists about 58,000 delta-chain clones, approximately 16% of them with a count of one. Roughly 0.37% of the sample comes from the top ten. Sequences were obtained from Vdelta1+ gamma-delta thymocytes from the thymus. Per the publication, the cell subset or site label means: FACS-sorted CD3+ TCRalphabeta- TCRVdelta1+ TCRVdelta2- thymocytes. These TCRs come from a girl in the first two years of life who had congenital heart surgery.

The V and J genes are TRAV29/DV5 and TRDJ1; 8 bases match TRDD3. The junction had 16 bases not matched to a gene; V was cut back by 0 bases and J by 9 bases. From germline, CDR1 is NSMFDY and CDR2 ISSIKDK. The CDR3 is 16 residues long. This CDR3 is CAASGGLLGALLELIF. The CDR3 bases are TGTGCAGCAAGCGGTGGGTTACTGGGGGCCCTTCTCGAACTCATCTTT.

V is TRDV1 and J is TRDJ1; D ambiguous. Looked up from germline, CDR1 is TSWWSYY and CDR2 is QGS. Trimming took off 10 bases at V and 0 bases at J, with 15 bases between the two ends. The CDR3 has 14 amino acids. The CDR3 loop is CAPIEGAYTDKLIF. DNA of the CDR3: TGTGCTCCAATTGAGGGAGCGTACACCGATAAACTCATCTTT.

The chain carries TRDV1 and TRDJ1; 7 positions match TRDD3. The V segment lost 4 bases and the J segment 1 base; nucleotides outside the gene matches: 18. Germline V lookup: CDR1 TSWWSYY, CDR2 QGS. The CDR3 is made up of 19 amino acids. This chain's CDR3 is CALGGGPVKRGMSTDKLIF. CDR3 bases: TGTGCTCTTGGGGGAGGCCCCGTAAAAAGGGGGATGAGCACCGATAAACTCATCTTT.

This clone has a handful of counts. The J gene is TRDJ2, the V gene TRDV1; 13 bases line up with TRDD3. Germline lookup yields CDR1 TSWWSYY and CDR2 QGS. The CDR3 has 19 residues. J lost 9 bases, V lost 11 bases, and 24 bases had no gene match. CDR3 nucleotide sequence: TGTGCTGGAGTTCCCAGTTCTTCTACTGGGGGATACGCTGGAACACAACTCTTCTTT. Protein sequence: CAGVPSSSTGGYAGTQLFF.

V gene TRDV1 combines with J gene TRDJ1; 12 positions agree with TRDD3. The V segment lost 0 bases and the J segment 6 bases; nucleotides outside the gene matches: 17. CDR1 and CDR2 (germline): TSWWSYY, QGS. The CDR3 loop spans 20 amino acids. The CDR3 DNA follows: TGTGCTCTTGGGGAACTAGTGTCCGTACTGGGGGATACCGAAGTCCATAAACTCATCTTT. As protein: CALGELVSVLGDTEVHKLIF.

The chain couples TRDV1 to TRDJ1; 8 nucleotides agree with TRDD3. This CDR3 is 17 amino acids long. V trimming: 2 bases; J trimming: 0 bases; junction bases outside the gene matches: 8. Germline values: CDR1 TSWWSYY, CDR2 QGS. Written as DNA, the CDR3 is TGTGCTCTTGGGGAAACAGGGATACGGCGGTACACCGATAAACTCATCTTT. It specifies CALGETGIRRYTDKLIF.

The rearrangement joins TRDV1 to TRDJ1; the match to TRDD2 covers 9 bases. Trimming at V came to 0 bases and at J to 3 bases, leaving 17 bases not matched to a gene. Germline CDR1 is TSWWSYY and CDR2 is QGS. The CDR3 sequence is 20 residues long. For the CDR3, the DNA is TGTGCTCTTGGGGAACTAGTGGGCACCTTCCTACCCTTCAGGGCCGATAAACTCATCTTT. The encoded protein is CALGELVGTFLPFRADKLIF.

This clone came up a few times. The V gene is TRDV1, the J gene TRDJ1; D remains ambiguous. Trimming shortened V by 2 bases and J by 3 bases, and 16 bases separated the two germline ends. Germline V gene sequence: CDR1 TSWWSYY, CDR2 QGS. The CDR3 length is 16 residues. CDR3 nucleotide sequence: TGTGCTCTTGGGGAAATAATGAAGGTAGCTGCCGATAAACTCATCTTT. Encoded protein: CALGEIMKVAADKLIF.

The chain is built from TRDV1 and TRDJ1; TRDD3 might be the D (7 bases). The germline gives CDR1 TSWWSYY, CDR2 QGS. Trimming left V 2 bases short and J 5 bases short, with 30 bases between. This CDR3 region has 20 residues. The CDR3 sequence: CALGESASYRGGVWVDKLIF. CDR3 sequence (DNA): TGTGCTCTTGGGGAAAGTGCCTCCTACCGTGGGGGAGTGTGGGTGGATAAACTCATCTTT.

This chain connects TRDV1 to TRDJ1, with D perhaps matching TRDD3 (8 bases). The germline V gene has CDR1 TSWWSYY and CDR2 QGS. The ends were cut back, 0 bases at V and 1 base at J, with 27 bases in the middle. CDR3 length: 21 amino acids. CDR3 bases: TGTGCTCTTGGGGAACTCTCTATACATTCCTACTGGGGGGTCGGCACCGATAAACTCATCTTT. Protein sequence: CALGELSIHSYWGVGTDKLIF.

This sequence joins TRDV1 and TRDJ1; 10 nucleotides agree with TRDD3. The CDR3 runs 19 residues. Germline loops: CDR1 TSWWSYY, CDR2 QGS. V shed 0 bases, J shed 2 bases, and the junction held 12 bases outside the gene matches. The CDR3 sequence: CALGELLCGGYNLTDKLIF. The DNA for the CDR3 is TGTGCTCTTGGGGAACTTCTTTGTGGGGGATACAATCTTACCGATAAACTCATCTTT.

The J gene is TRDJ1, the V gene TRDV1, with a weak D call TRDD2 (6 bases). V was pared by 1 base and J by 0 bases, with 24 bases between. The CDR3 loop spans 20 amino acids. CDR1 and CDR2 from the germline V gene are TSWWSYY and QGS. The CDR3 region is CALGEPLPEWEMLYTDKLIF. The CDR3 DNA follows: TGTGCTCTTGGGGAACCCCTTCCCGAGTGGGAGATGCTGTACACCGATAAACTCATCTTT.

This chain joins TRDV1 and TRDJ1; D perhaps matches TRDD3 (6 bases). V was pared by 0 bases and J by 2 bases, with 22 bases between. The CDR3 spans 19 residues. Germline-derived CDR1 and CDR2 are TSWWSYY and QGS. CDR3 sequence (DNA): TGTGCTCTTGGGGAACTTCCTCTCCAGAAATGGGGGTTAACCGATAAACTCATCTTT. Protein: CALGELPLQKWGLTDKLIF.

V is TRDV1 and J is TRDJ1, with TRDD3 matching 8 bases. With V trimmed by 3 bases and J by 0 bases, 18 bases remained unmatched. Per germline, CDR1 TSWWSYY and CDR2 QGS. The CDR3 spans 20 residues. The CDR3 is CALGEPSRLGGKWYTDKLIF. The CDR3 DNA is TGTGCTCTTGGGGAGCCTTCCCGACTGGGGGGTAAGTGGTACACCGATAAACTCATCTTT.

The rearrangement links TRDV1 to TRDJ1; the D gene is possibly TRDD3 (5 bases). Germline lookup yields CDR1 TSWWSYY and CDR2 QGS. CDR3 length: 14 amino acids. V was clipped by 1 base and J by 2 bases, with 8 bases between them. CDR3 sequence (DNA): TGTGCTCTTGGGGAACGGGGGGGGACCGATAAACTCATCTTT. Encoded protein: CALGERGGTDKLIF.

V usage is TRDV1 and J usage is TRDJ1; no definite D call. V was shortened by 1 base and J by 5 bases, with 11 bases between the two germline ends. The length of the CDR3 is 14 residues. In germline, CDR1 is TSWWSYY, CDR2 QGS. CDR3 protein: CALGERALGDKLIF. The CDR3 region has the DNA TGTGCTCTTGGGGAACGGGCCCTAGGTGATAAACTCATCTTT.

This clone was seen a handful of times. The rearrangement joins TRDV1 to TRDJ1; TRDD3 matches at 9 bases. Germline lookup yields CDR1 TSWWSYY and CDR2 QGS. V dropped 0 bases and J dropped 3; count of bases not matched to a gene: 14. The CDR3 loop spans 19 amino acids. As DNA, the CDR3 is TGTGCTCTTGGGGAACTGGAATCTGGGGGATCAAAATTAGCCGATAAACTCATCTTT. Amino acid sequence: CALGELESGGSKLADKLIF.

This chain joins TRDV1 and TRDJ1; 8 bases agree with TRDD3. Looked up from germline, CDR1 is TSWWSYY and CDR2 is QGS. The CDR3 has 17 residues. With 5 bases clipped from V and 10 bases from J, the junction kept 21 bases outside the gene matches. CDR3 protein: CALGIPRSLRGIRRLIF. The CDR3 DNA reads TGTGCTCTTGGGATCCCTAGGAGCCTAAGAGGGATACGCAGACTCATCTTT.

This clone was counted only a few times. At one boundary the junction diverges from the germline segment, which might be a read error. The rearrangement joins TRDV2 to TRDJ1; 11 bases map to TRDD3. The CDR3 length is 15 residues. Germline assignment: CDR1 GEAIGNYY and CDR2 EKD. CDR3 residues: CACDSVGDTRARLTF. CDR3 sequence (DNA): TGTGCCTGTGACTCTGTGGGGGATACGCGGGCCCGACTCACCTTT.

Remarks on this clone: The junction departs from the called germline gene at one end, perhaps through a read error. The chain combines TRDV1 with TRDJ1; 10 bases are shared with TRDD3. CDR1 is TSWWSYY and CDR2 is QGS in the germline V gene. The CDR3 totals 16 residues. For the CDR3, the DNA is TGCGCTCTTGGGGGGGGATACGCCGCTGACACCGATAAACTCATCTTT. Translation: CALGGGYAADTDKLIF.

In this sample, this clone turned up a few times. This chain links TRDV1 with TRDJ1; 13 bases match TRDD3. Trimming at V came to 0 bases and at J to 0 bases, leaving 16 bases not matched to a gene. The CDR3 consists of 22 residues. CDR1 is TSWWSYY, CDR2 QGS, per germline. CDR3 DNA sequence: TGTGCTCTTGGGGAACTGAAGGGCGGCCGTACTGGGGGATACGCGTACACCGATAAACTCATCTTT. This sequence encodes CALGELKGGRTGGYAYTDKLIF.

In its sample, this clone was seen a few times. This chain joins TRDV1 and TRDJ1; 10 nucleotides agree with TRDD3. Germline CDR1 reads TSWWSYY; CDR2 reads QGS. Unmatched junction bases numbered 21, after V lost 5 bases and J lost 0 bases. The CDR3 spans 21 residues. The CDR3 nucleotides read TGTGCTCTTGGGAAGTACTCCCGGGTACTGGGGGATGTACAGTACACCGATAAACTCATCTTT. Its translation is CALGKYSRVLGDVQYTDKLIF.

This clone showed up just a few times. The chain is built from TRDV1 and TRDJ1; tentatively, D is TRDD2 or TRDD3 (6 bases each). Trimming stripped 3 bases from V and 2 bases from J, with 28 bases between. Germline CDR1 reads TSWWSYY; CDR2 reads QGS. CDR3 size: 20 residues. The CDR3 sequence is CALGDHGLPRLDTVTDKLIF. The CDR3 DNA reads as TGTGCTCTTGGGGATCACGGCCTTCCCCGTCTGGATACAGTAACCGATAAACTCATCTTT.

This clone was observed a handful of times. The chain links TRDV1 to TRDJ1; TRDD2 agrees at 8 bases. Germline trimming cut 0 bases from V and 0 bases from J; bases unmatched to any gene: 24. CDR3 length equals 23 residues. Germline V gene data show CDR1 as TSWWSYY and CDR2 as QGS. The CDR3 DNA reads TGTGCTCTTGGGGAACTTAACTTCCTACGTGGGGGCCTCTGGGTCGAGTACACCGATAAACTCATCTTT. This translates into CALGELNFLRGGLWVEYTDKLIF.

This chain connects TRDV1 to TRDJ1; 13 bases agree with TRDD3. CDR3 length: 20 residues. After removal of 3 bases from V and 6 bases from J, the junction contained 19 bases not matched to a gene. Germline V gives CDR1 TSWWSYY, CDR2 QGS. CDR3 nucleotides: TGTGCTCTTGGGGACCCACTATTTCCCCGTACTGGGGGATACGGGAATAAACTCATCTTT. Translated: CALGDPLFPRTGGYGNKLIF.

This clone was counted only a few times. The V gene is TRDV1, the J gene TRDJ1; weak D call: TRDD2 (9 bases). V was pared by 4 bases and J by 0 bases, with 30 bases between. CDR3 length equals 21 residues. Looked up from germline, CDR1 is TSWWSYY and CDR2 is QGS. CDR3 coding DNA: TGTGCTCTTGGGGCACCTTCCTACGAGTCCTACTGGGGGCCATACACCGATAAACTCATCTTT. This sequence encodes CALGAPSYESYWGPYTDKLIF.

The V and J genes are TRAV29/DV5 and TRDJ1, with D perhaps TRDD3 (6 bases). CDR1 is NSMFDY, CDR2 ISSIKDK, per germline. CDR3 length: 17 amino acids. V shed 0 bases and J shed 6 bases, with 24 bases lying between them. The CDR3 region is CAASEVRGTHQGYKLIF. In nucleotides, the CDR3 is TGTGCAGCAAGCGAAGTGAGGGGGACCCACCAGGGTTATAAACTCATCTTT.